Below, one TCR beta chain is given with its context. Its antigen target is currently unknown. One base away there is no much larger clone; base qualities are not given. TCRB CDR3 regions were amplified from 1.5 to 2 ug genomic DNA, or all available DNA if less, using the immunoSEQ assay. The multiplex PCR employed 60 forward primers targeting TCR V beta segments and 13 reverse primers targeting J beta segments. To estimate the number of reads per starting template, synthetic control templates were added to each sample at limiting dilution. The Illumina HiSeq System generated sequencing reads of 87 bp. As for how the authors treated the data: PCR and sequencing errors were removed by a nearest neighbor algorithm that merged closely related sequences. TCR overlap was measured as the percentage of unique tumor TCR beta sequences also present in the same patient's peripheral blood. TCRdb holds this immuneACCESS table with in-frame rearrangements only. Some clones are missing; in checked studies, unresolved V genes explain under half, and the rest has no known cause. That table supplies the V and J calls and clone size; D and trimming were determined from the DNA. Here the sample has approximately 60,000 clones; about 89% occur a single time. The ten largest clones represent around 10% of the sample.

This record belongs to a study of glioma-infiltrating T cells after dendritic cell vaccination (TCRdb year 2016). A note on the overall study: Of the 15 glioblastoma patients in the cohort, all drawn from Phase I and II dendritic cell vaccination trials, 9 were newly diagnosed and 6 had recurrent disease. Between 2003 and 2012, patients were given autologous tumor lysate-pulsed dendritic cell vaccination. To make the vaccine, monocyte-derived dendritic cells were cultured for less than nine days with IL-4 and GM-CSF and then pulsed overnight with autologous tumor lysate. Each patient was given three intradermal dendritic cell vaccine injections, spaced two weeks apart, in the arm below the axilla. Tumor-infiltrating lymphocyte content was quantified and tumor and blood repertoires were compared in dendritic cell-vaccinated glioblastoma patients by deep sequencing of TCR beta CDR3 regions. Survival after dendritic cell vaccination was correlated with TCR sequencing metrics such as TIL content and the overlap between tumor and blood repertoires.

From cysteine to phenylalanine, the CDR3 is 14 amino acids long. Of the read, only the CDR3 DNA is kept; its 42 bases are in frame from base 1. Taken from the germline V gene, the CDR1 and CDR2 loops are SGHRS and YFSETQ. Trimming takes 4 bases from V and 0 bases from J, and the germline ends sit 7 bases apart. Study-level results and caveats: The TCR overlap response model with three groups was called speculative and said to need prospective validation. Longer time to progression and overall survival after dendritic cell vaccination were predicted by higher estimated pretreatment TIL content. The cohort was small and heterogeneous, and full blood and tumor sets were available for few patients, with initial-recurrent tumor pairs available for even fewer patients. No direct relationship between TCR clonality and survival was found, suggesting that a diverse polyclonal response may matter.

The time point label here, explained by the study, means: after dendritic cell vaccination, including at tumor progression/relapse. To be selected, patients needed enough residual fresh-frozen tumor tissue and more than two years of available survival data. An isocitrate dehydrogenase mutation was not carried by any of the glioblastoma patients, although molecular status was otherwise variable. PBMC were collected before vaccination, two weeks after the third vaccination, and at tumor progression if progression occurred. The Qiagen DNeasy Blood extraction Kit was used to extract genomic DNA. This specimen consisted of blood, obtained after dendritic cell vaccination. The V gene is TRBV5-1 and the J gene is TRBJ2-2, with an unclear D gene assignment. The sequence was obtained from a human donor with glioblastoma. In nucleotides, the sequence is TGCGCCAGCAGCCCCCCCTCGAACACCGGGGAGCTGTTTTTT. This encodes CASSPPSNTGELFF.